These T cell receptor beta chains were read from a single sample in a study of shared clonotypes between healthy human individuals. Sequenced by immunoSEQ multiplex PCR; TCRdb stores in-frame clones only, minus some. The sample includes about 680,000 clones, 92% of them seen just once. Sequencing input: naive CD8+ T cells sorted from blood. The origin of the receptors is a man aged 30 to 39 in good health. CDR3s include the opening cysteine and the closing phenylalanine or tryptophan. A D gene is named only where the DNA matches it firmly. Where a row states a size, it is once, few, many or the class of an expanded clone; other rows omit it.

-,-,TRBV29-1,TRBJ1-2,CSVEDWGKFANYGYTF,TGCAGCGTTGAAGATTGGGGCAAGTTTGCTAACTATGGCTACACCTTC
-,-,TRBV27,TRBJ2-7,CASSLGGAAEQYF,TGTGCCAGCAGCCTTGGGGGAGCGGCCGAGCAGTACTTC
TRBD1,-,TRBV2,TRBJ2-7,CASSDRVNPYEQYF,TGTGCCAGCAGCGACAGGGTCAATCCCTACGAGCAGTACTTC
TRBD2,-,TRBV27,TRBJ2-7,CASSSVGLVSYEQYF,TGTGCCAGCAGTTCGGTCGGACTAGTTAGTTACGAGCAGTACTTC
TRBD1,-,TRBV29-1,TRBJ1-1,CSVGDRALTEAFF,TGCAGCGTTGGAGACAGGGCTTTAACTGAAGCTTTCTTT
-,-,TRBV5-4,TRBJ2-5,CASSWGTGTQYF,TGTGCCAGCAGCTGGGGGACCGGAACCCAGTACTTC
-,-,TRBV6-6,TRBJ2-2,CASTYWVGELFF,TGTGCCAGCACCTACTGGGTCGGGGAGCTGTTTTTT
-,-,TRBV13,TRBJ2-7,CASSPRTDTYEQYF,TGTGCCAGCAGCCCAAGGACAGACACCTACGAGCAGTACTTC
-,-,TRBV28,TRBJ2-2,CASSQGLPNTGELFF,TGTGCCAGCAGCCAGGGGCTACCGAACACCGGGGAGCTGTTTTTT
TRBD1,-,TRBV5-6,TRBJ1-5,CASSFGQGGQPQHF,TGTGCCAGCAGCTTTGGACAGGGCGGTCAGCCCCAGCATTTT
-,-,TRBV5-5,TRBJ1-5,CASSSHGGSPQPQHF,TGTGCCAGCAGCTCCCATGGAGGTTCCCCTCAGCCCCAGCATTTT
TRBD1,-,TRBV19,TRBJ1-5,CASSIGTGHYSNQPQHF,TGTGCCAGTAGTATCGGGACAGGCCACTATAGCAATCAGCCCCAGCATTTT
-,-,TRBV4-1,TRBJ2-3,CASSQVPVDTQYF,TGCGCCAGCAGCCAAGTCCCCGTAGATACGCAGTATTTT
-,few,TRBV4-3,TRBJ2-1,CASSQDVFGTIHNEQFF,TGCGCCAGCAGCCAAGATGTGTTCGGGACAATCCACAATGAGCAGTTCTTC
TRBD2,-,TRBV5-6,TRBJ2-7,CASSLRGASMGEQYF,TGTGCCAGCAGCCTGCGGGGGGCGTCTATGGGCGAGCAGTACTTC
TRBD2,-,TRBV6-4,TRBJ2-7,CASSLMAGGSGEQYF,TGTGCCAGCAGTCTCATGGCGGGAGGGTCGGGCGAGCAGTACTTC
-,-,TRBV5-6,TRBJ2-6,CASSRSNSGANVLTF,TGTGCCAGCAGCCGATCTAACTCTGGGGCCAACGTCCTGACTTTC
-,-,TRBV10-3,TRBJ2-3,CAISERFRASTDTQYF,TGTGCCATCAGTGAGAGGTTCAGGGCGAGCACAGATACGCAGTATTTT
TRBD2,-,TRBV4-1,TRBJ2-7,CASSASGRYYEQYF,TGCGCCAGCAGCGCTAGCGGGAGATACTACGAGCAGTACTTC
TRBD1,-,TRBV7-9,TRBJ2-7,CASSLADRERYEQYF,TGTGCCAGCAGCTTGGCGGACAGGGAACGGTACGAGCAGTACTTC
TRBD1,-,TRBV10-3,TRBJ2-7,CAITSGQESSYEQYF,TGTGCCATCACCTCGGGACAGGAGAGCTCCTACGAGCAGTACTTC
-,-,TRBV7-8,TRBJ2-1,CASSLESSYNEQFF,TGTGCCAGCAGCTTAGAGAGCTCCTACAATGAGCAGTTCTTC
-,-,TRBV5-5,TRBJ2-3,CASSLATDTQYF,TGTGCCAGCAGCTTGGCAACAGATACGCAGTATTTT
-,-,TRBV27,TRBJ2-7,CASSQVADNYEQYF,TGTGCCAGCAGTCAGGTAGCGGACAACTACGAGCAGTACTTC
-,-,TRBV15,TRBJ2-1,CATSRDLVGEQFF,TGTGCCACCAGCAGAGATCTGGTGGGTGAGCAGTTCTTC
-,-,TRBV2,TRBJ2-7,CASSVSYEQYF,TGTGCCAGCAGTGTCAGCTACGAGCAGTACTTC
-,-,TRBV19,TRBJ2-2,CASSIWAGELFF,TGTGCCAGTAGTATTTGGGCCGGGGAGCTGTTTTTT
-,-,TRBV19,TRBJ1-5,CASSFGGAGQPQHF,TGTGCCAGTAGTTTCGGGGGCGCGGGACAGCCCCAGCATTTT
-,-,TRBV27,TRBJ2-3,CASSLTSTSTDTQYF,TGTGCCAGCAGTTTAACGTCGACTAGCACAGATACGCAGTATTTT
-,-,TRBV27,TRBJ2-1,CASSLLGPHNEQFF,TGTGCCAGCAGCTTACTCGGGCCCCATAATGAGCAGTTCTTC
-,-,TRBV7-9,TRBJ1-2,CASSLAWEDMGNYGYTF,TGTGCCAGCAGCTTAGCGTGGGAGGACATGGGTAACTATGGCTACACCTTC
-,-,TRBV7-3,TRBJ2-2,CASSPGGTPNTGELFF,TGTGCCAGCAGCCCAGGAGGGACTCCGAACACCGGGGAGCTGTTTTTT
-,-,TRBV27,TRBJ2-6,CASSPLILSGANVLTF,TGTGCCAGCAGTCCGCTAATCCTCTCTGGGGCCAACGTCCTGACTTTC
-,-,TRBV11-2,TRBJ2-5,CASSRGTGYSETQYF,TGTGCCAGCAGCCGCGGTACAGGGTATTCAGAGACCCAGTACTTC
-,-,TRBV19,TRBJ2-1,CASSIVRGPYNEQFF,TGTGCCAGTAGTATTGTGCGGGGACCCTACAATGAGCAGTTCTTC
-,-,TRBV10-3,TRBJ1-1,CAISERENTEAFF,TGTGCCATCAGTGAACGGGAGAACACTGAAGCTTTCTTT
-,-,TRBV7-2,TRBJ2-7,CASSNGTPDGDEQYF,TGTGCCAGCAGCAACGGGACGCCGGACGGGGACGAGCAGTACTTC
-,-,TRBV7-6,TRBJ2-1,CASSYLGVYNEQFF,TGTGCCAGCAGCTACCTGGGAGTCTACAATGAGCAGTTCTTC
TRBD2,-,TRBV6-1,TRBJ2-1,CASSEGTSRYNEQFF,TGTGCCAGCAGCGAAGGGACTAGCCGATACAATGAGCAGTTCTTC
TRBD1,-,TRBV19,TRBJ1-5,CASTPTGFVQPQHF,TGTGCCAGTACCCCGACAGGGTTCGTTCAGCCCCAGCATTTT
-,-,TRBV27,TRBJ2-7,CASSEGNSYEQYF,TGTGCCAGCTCCGAGGGTAACTCCTACGAGCAGTACTTC
TRBD2,once,TRBV7-2,TRBJ2-7,CASSLGPSGFYEQYF,TGTGCCAGCAGCTTAGGTCCTAGCGGGTTCTACGAGCAGTACTTC
TRBD2,-,TRBV9,TRBJ2-5,CASSSGLAAEGETQYF,TGTGCCAGCAGCTCCGGACTAGCGGCAGAAGGAGAGACCCAGTACTTC
-,-,TRBV7-9,TRBJ2-5,CASSSDSPQETQYF,TGTGCCAGCAGCTCCGACAGCCCGCAAGAGACCCAGTACTTC
-,once,TRBV27,TRBJ1-3,CASSASGVGNTIYF,TGTGCCAGCAGTGCTTCAGGGGTGGGAAACACCATATATTTT
-,-,TRBV7-9,TRBJ2-1,CASSPPEAINEQFF,TGTGCCAGCAGCCCCCCTGAAGCGATCAATGAGCAGTTCTTC
-,-,TRBV2,TRBJ2-3,CASSDSGTTDTQYF,TGTGCCAGCAGTGACAGCGGAACCACAGATACGCAGTATTTT
-,-,TRBV27,TRBJ2-1,CASSLDSYNEQFF,TGTGCCAGCAGTTTAGACAGCTACAATGAGCAGTTCTTC
TRBD2,-,TRBV27,TRBJ2-1,CASAIVGTSFHNEQFF,TGTGCCAGCGCCATCGTAGGGACTAGTTTCCACAATGAGCAGTTCTTC
-,-,TRBV15,TRBJ2-1,CATSREPGPAVFHNEQFF,TGTGCCACCAGCAGAGAACCAGGCCCAGCGGTGTTCCACAATGAGCAGTTCTTC
-,few,TRBV27,TRBJ2-5,CASSLLGGGETQYF,TGTGCCAGCAGTTTATTAGGAGGTGGGGAGACCCAGTACTTC
TRBD2,-,TRBV7-9,TRBJ2-1,CASSLASTSGRYVGNEQFF,TGTGCCAGCAGCTTAGCTTCAACTAGCGGGAGGTACGTAGGAAATGAGCAGTTCTTC
-,-,TRBV7-9,TRBJ2-1,CASSLVDEQFF,TGTGCCAGCAGCTTAGTAGATGAGCAGTTCTTC
-,-,TRBV2,TRBJ2-3,CASSEGLARGTDTQYF,TGTGCCAGCAGTGAGGGCCTTGCAAGGGGCACAGATACGCAGTATTTT
-,-,TRBV7-8,TRBJ2-4,CASSPPQSHIQYF,TGTGCCAGCAGCCCGCCCCAAAGCCACATTCAGTACTTC
TRBD2,-,TRBV28,TRBJ2-1,CASSSLMSGRYGEQFF,TGTGCCAGCAGTTCTCTTATGAGCGGGAGATACGGTGAGCAGTTCTTC
-,-,TRBV28,TRBJ2-3,CASSLFTGQKADTQYF,TGTGCCAGCAGTTTATTTACCGGGCAGAAAGCAGATACGCAGTATTTT
TRBD1,-,TRBV5-1,TRBJ1-1,CASTGTGGGTEAFF,TGCGCCAGCACCGGGACAGGGGGTGGTACTGAAGCTTTCTTT
TRBD1,-,TRBV9,TRBJ2-2,CASSSRDRGTGELFF,TGTGCCAGCAGCTCCCGGGACAGGGGAACCGGGGAGCTGTTTTTT
TRBD2,-,TRBV11-2,TRBJ2-7,CASSLWPAGRGEQYF,TGTGCCAGCAGCTTATGGCCCGCAGGGAGGGGCGAGCAGTACTTC